The rows below give T cell receptor beta chains drawn from one sample of a study of radiation and T cells in renal cell carcinoma. TCRdb's copy holds only in-frame clones and misses some; the assay was immunoSEQ multiplex PCR. The sample has roughly 100,000 clones, 82% seen once. The specimen comprised blood, sampled from a patient whose treatment included radiotherapy and nephrectomy. The receptors were sampled from a man aged 60 to 75 with renal cell carcinoma. The CDR3 runs from the conserved cysteine through the conserved F or W. D genes are given only for firm matches. Clone size is not always given. Where it is, it says once, few, many or a class for expanded clones.

clone_size j_call v_call d_call cdr3_nt cdr3_aa
NA TRBJ2-5 TRBV12-5 TRBD1 TGTGCTAGTGGTCCCGGGACAGAGGAAGAGACCCAGTACTTC CASGPGTEEETQYF
NA TRBJ2-7 TRBV29-1 TRBD2 TGCAGCGGCACTAGCGGGAGCGACGAGCAGTACTTC CSGTSGSDEQYF
NA TRBJ2-2 TRBV12-5 NA TGTGCTAGTGGTTTGGTACTACAGAACACCGGGGAGCTGTTTTTT CASGLVLQNTGELFF
NA TRBJ2-6 TRBV2 TRBD2 TGTGCCAGCAGTGAACACGGGACTAGCGGCTCTGGGGCCAACGTCCTGACTTTC CASSEHGTSGSGANVLTF
NA TRBJ2-1 TRBV19 NA TGTGCCAGTAGTATCCTCCGGGACTCCGAGCAGTTCTTC CASSILRDSEQFF
NA TRBJ1-4 TRBV18 TRBD1 TGTGCCAGCTCACCATTGGACAGGCAAAATGAAAAACTGTTTTTT CASSPLDRQNEKLFF
NA TRBJ1-6 TRBV5-1 TRBD1 TGCGCCAGCAGCTCGCAGGGGGCTTGGGATTCACCCCTCCACTTT CASSSQGAWDSPLHF
NA TRBJ1-2 TRBV29-1 NA TGCAGCGTTGATAATCTCAGCCCTTATGGCTACACCTTC CSVDNLSPYGYTF
NA TRBJ2-7 TRBV20-1 NA TGCAGTGCTAGAGGTGGCTACGAGCAGTACTTC CSARGGYEQYF
NA TRBJ2-7 TRBV5-1 TRBD1 TGCGCCAGCAGCTCACAGGGGAATTCCTACGAGCAGTACTTC CASSSQGNSYEQYF
NA TRBJ2-4 TRBV4-1 NA TGCGCCAGCAGCCAAGTTGGAGTAAACATTCAGTACTTC CASSQVGVNIQYF
NA TRBJ2-5 TRBV7-2 NA TGTGCCAGCAGCTTATCCTCAGCGGGTGGAGGGACCCAGTACTTC CASSLSSAGGGTQYF
few TRBJ2-7 TRBV11-3 TRBD1 TGTGCCAGCAGCCCGAGGGACAGGGTAGCCTACGAGCAGTACTTC CASSPRDRVAYEQYF
NA TRBJ2-7 TRBV4-1 NA TGCGCCAGCAGCCAAGCCCCGGGCCCCGTCGAGCAGTACTTC CASSQAPGPVEQYF
NA TRBJ2-7 TRBV28 TRBD2 TGTGCCAGCAGTTTACTAGCGGGAGATTACGAGCAGTACTTC CASSLLAGDYEQYF
NA TRBJ1-1 TRBV7-3 NA TGTGCCAGCAGCGTAGAAGGACATTCGAACACTGAAGCTTTCTTT CASSVEGHSNTEAFF
NA TRBJ2-1 TRBV7-2 TRBD2 TGTGCCAGCAGCTTAGCAATCGGACTAGCGGGAAGGGGTGAGCAGTTCTTC CASSLAIGLAGRGEQFF
NA TRBJ2-3 TRBV12-1 NA TGTGCCAGCAGCTGCAAGACCGGTCTCACAGATACGCAGTATTTT CASSCKTGLTDTQYF
NA TRBJ2-6 TRBV4-2 NA TGTGCCAGCAGCCGAGAGTCCTCTGGGGCCAACGTCCTGACTTTC CASSRESSGANVLTF
NA TRBJ2-2 TRBV4-2 TRBD2 TGTGCCAGCAGCCAAGAGCCAGCGGGAGCGACGGCCGGGGAGCTGTTTTTT CASSQEPAGATAGELFF
NA TRBJ2-7 TRBV9 NA TGTGCCAGCAGCGTAGGGGCAGGGGAGCAGTACTTC CASSVGAGEQYF
NA TRBJ1-3 TRBV7-2 NA TGTGCCAGCAGCTTAGGCGGGGGCTCTGGAAACACCATATATTTT CASSLGGGSGNTIYF
NA TRBJ2-3 TRBV5-5 NA TGTGCCAGCAGCTTGGGGACAGATACTACGCAGTATTTT CASSLGTDTTQYF
many TRBJ2-3 TRBV19 TRBD1 TGTGCCAGTAGTTTCGCGGGACAGGGGCGCTCAGATACGCAGTATTTT CASSFAGQGRSDTQYF
NA TRBJ2-5 TRBV2 NA TGTGCCAGCGAGGTGTCGGAAGAGACCCAGTACTTC CASEVSEETQYF
NA TRBJ2-3 TRBV5-4 NA TGTGCCAGCAGCCCCCCAGGGCGGAGTGGTTCAACAGATACGCAGTATTTT CASSPPGRSGSTDTQYF
NA TRBJ1-4 TRBV7-9 NA TGTGCCAGCATCCCGGGGGGGGCTAATGAAAAACTGTTTTTT CASIPGGANEKLFF
once TRBJ2-2 TRBV7-9 NA TGTGCCAGCAGCTTAGCTAGCACCTACGGGGAGCTGTTTTTT CASSLASTYGELFF
NA TRBJ2-7 TRBV28 NA TGTGCCAGCAAAGGACACACGAGCTCCTACGAGCAGTACTTC CASKGHTSSYEQYF
NA TRBJ1-2 TRBV4-2 NA TGTGCCAGCAGCCTTTTGGGCAGGGAAGCCTATGGCTACACCTTC CASSLLGREAYGYTF
NA TRBJ2-1 TRBV5-6 TRBD1 TGTGCCAGCAGCTTCAAAGGGGGCGCCTACAATGAGCAGTTCTTC CASSFKGGAYNEQFF
NA TRBJ2-3 TRBV5-1 NA TGCGCCAGCAGCTTGGGCGCGAGGGGGGATACGCAGTATTTT CASSLGARGDTQYF
NA TRBJ1-5 TRBV7-9 TRBD1 TGTGCCAGCAGCCCGACAGGGGACTATCAGCCCCAGCATTTT CASSPTGDYQPQHF
NA TRBJ2-1 TRBV5-4 NA TGTGCCAGCAGCTTACCGCTAGATCAGGGTGAGCAGTTCTTC CASSLPLDQGEQFF
NA TRBJ1-2 TRBV6-6 NA TGTGCCAGCAGCCTGGACGGCTATGGCTACACCTTC CASSLDGYGYTF
few TRBJ2-2 TRBV9 NA TGTGCCAGCAGCGTCAGGTCGACGGCGAACACCGGGGAGCTGTTTTTT CASSVRSTANTGELFF
NA TRBJ2-7 TRBV5-1 NA TGCGCCAGCAGCTCCAGCTACGAGCAGTACTTC CASSSSYEQYF
once TRBJ2-5 TRBV7-9 TRBD2 TGTGCCAGCAGCGTTTGGGGGAGGGAAGAGACCCAGTACTTC CASSVWGREETQYF
NA TRBJ2-1 TRBV11-2 NA TGTGCCAGCAGCCCGGTGCCAGGCTCCTACAATGAGCAGTTCTTC CASSPVPGSYNEQFF
NA TRBJ2-3 TRBV6-6 TRBD1 TGTGCCAGCAGGGTTACAGGGGGCCCCACAGATACGCAGTATTTT CASRVTGGPTDTQYF
NA TRBJ1-1 TRBV7-9 NA TGTGCCAGCAGCTTGGACAGCACCGACACTGAAGCTTTCTTT CASSLDSTDTEAFF
NA TRBJ2-5 TRBV29-1 NA TGCAGCGTTGCCAGTGTGGGGGCTCGGGCGACCCAGTACTTC CSVASVGARATQYF